This T cell receptor (beta chain) was sequenced in a study of cytomegalovirus exposure and HLA in healthy donors. As concerns this clone: Its antigen is unidentified.

The CDR3 length is 14 residues. Germline V gene sequence: CDR1 SEHNR, CDR2 FQNEAQ (reference sequence). This PCR relied on a set of 60 Vbeta primers and 13 Jbeta primers. The assay was immunoSEQ multiplex PCR, and TCRdb's table has in-frame clones only and misses some. The table lists a few hundred thousand clones, over 70% of them singletons. Regarding the study as a whole: The only immune exposure information that was available was CMV serostatus.

This TCR was recovered from a girl under 10 years old in good health and CMV-seronegative. Sequenced sample: PBMCs. The J gene is TRBJ2-5, the V gene TRBV7-9, with TRBD2 as a possible D gene (6 bases). The DNA end favors TRBJ2-7, so the J call may be wrong. The CDR3 loop is CASSLGAAGYEQYF. The CDR3 DNA reads as TGTGCCAGCAGCTTAGGTGCCGCGGGGTACGAGCAGTACTTC.